The present entry profiles one T cell receptor (beta chain) with its context. Its matching antigen is unknown. This specimen comes from a study of T cell responses to AZD1222 COVID-19 vaccine. Study summary: Second-dose intervals near 4 or 12 weeks were combined. Broader study findings: Every sample of the repertoires postdated the peak T cell response. In a largely white British group with more females than males, clonal diversity was possibly underestimated. Nearly half of spike-specific TCRs reportedly target unmutated variant regions.

The table came from immunoSEQ multiplex PCR; TCRdb's copy has only in-frame clones and leaves some out. In the table there are approximately 110,000 clones, roughly 87% of which are singletons. Germline-derived CDR1 and CDR2 are SGHDT and YYEEEE. Trimming left V 3 bases short and J 0 bases short, with 4 bases between. The length of the CDR3 is 12 residues. Here the sequenced sample was peripheral blood, taken on day 0 of AZD1222 vaccination. The genes are TRBV5-6 and TRBJ2-7; D is uncertain. The clonotype originates from an adult in good health. The CDR3 protein is CASSSASYEQYF. The CDR3 DNA reads TGTGCCAGCAGCTCCGCCTCCTACGAGCAGTACTTC.